The T cell receptor (beta chain) described here comes from a study of early T cells in non-severe SARS-CoV-2 infection. There are many counts of this clonotype. A single record per CDR3 protein comes from TCRdb applying MiXCR to the 5' RACE reads. In the table there are tens of thousands of distinct CDR3 sequences, about 6.3% of which are singletons. Per the germline V gene, CDR1 is ENHRY and CDR2 is SYGVKD. This CDR3 comprises 14 residues. With 5 bases clipped from V and 1 base from J, the junction kept 2 bases outside the gene matches. Sequences were derived from whole blood, sampled at baseline. The chain has TRBV10-3 and TRBJ2-5, with TRBD2 matching over 9 bases. The clonotype originates from an adult who was a healthcare worker with PCR-confirmed SARS-CoV-2 infection or an uninfected control (not recorded which). The CDR3 nucleotides read TGTGCCATCAGTCCGACTAGCGGCCAAGAGACCCAGTACTTC. Translation gives CAISPTSGQETQYF.